This TCR beta chain comes out of a study of blood T cell repertoires in COVID-19. Measured with immunoSEQ multiplex PCR; TCRdb has only the in-frame clones, and not every one. Of around 340,000 clones in the sample, 86% were seen once. This clone was picked up one time. J was trimmed by 6 bases and V by 4 bases; bases with no gene match: 8. This CDR3 spans 14 amino acids. Germline lookup yields CDR1 SGHNT and CDR2 YYREEE (reference sequence). The rearrangement links TRBV5-4 to TRBJ1-1, with 8 bases lining up with TRBD1. The sequencing sample was made of peripheral blood. The TCR sequence derives from a woman in her sixties with COVID-19, enrolled during active disease. CDR3 sequence: CASSKGQGGAEAFF. The DNA of the CDR3 is TGTGCCAGCAGCAAAGGACAGGGAGGGGCTGAAGCTTTCTTT.